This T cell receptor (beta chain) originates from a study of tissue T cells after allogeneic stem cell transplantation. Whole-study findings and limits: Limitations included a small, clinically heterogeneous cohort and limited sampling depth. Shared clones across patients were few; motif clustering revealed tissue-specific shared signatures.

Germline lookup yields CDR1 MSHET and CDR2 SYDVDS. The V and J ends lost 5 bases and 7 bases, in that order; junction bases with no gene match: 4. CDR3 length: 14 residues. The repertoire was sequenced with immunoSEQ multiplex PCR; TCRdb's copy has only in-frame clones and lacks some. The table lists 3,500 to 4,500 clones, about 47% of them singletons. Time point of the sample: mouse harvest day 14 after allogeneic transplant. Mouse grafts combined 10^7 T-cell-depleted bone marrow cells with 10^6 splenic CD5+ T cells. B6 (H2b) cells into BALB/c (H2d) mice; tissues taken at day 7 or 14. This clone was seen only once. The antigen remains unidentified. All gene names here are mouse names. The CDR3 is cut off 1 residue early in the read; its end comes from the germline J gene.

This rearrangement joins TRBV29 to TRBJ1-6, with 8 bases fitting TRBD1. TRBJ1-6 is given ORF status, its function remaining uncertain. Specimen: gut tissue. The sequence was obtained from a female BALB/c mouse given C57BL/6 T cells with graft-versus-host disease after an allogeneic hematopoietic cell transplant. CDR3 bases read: TGTGCTAGCAGTCCGGACAGGGTCAATTCGCCCCTCTAC. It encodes CASSPDRVNSPLY. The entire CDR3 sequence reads CASSPDRVNSPLYF.